This T cell receptor beta chain is from a study of blood T cell repertoires in COVID-19. Overall study context: Samples representing acute and convalescent COVID-19 were sourced from the United States, Italy and Spain. Nucleic acid was either cDNA or gDNA, and it came from T cells, B-cell-depleted T cells, or PBMCs.

In the authors' workflow: Amplifying reference gene primers gave estimates of nucleated cell counts. Libraries were prepared by immunoSEQ multiplex PCR; TCRdb keeps only in-frame clonotypes and omits some of them. The DNA gave D and trimming, while V, J and clone size come from that table. Found here are approximately 210,000 clones, more than 70% of them singletons; the top ten hold less than 3.5%. Germline-derived CDR1 and CDR2 are MNHNS and SASEGT. The CDR3 runs to 13 residues. Trimming removed 2 bases from V and 9 bases from J, with 8 bases in between. The gene calls are TRBV6-1 and TRBJ1-6, with unresolved D. Source material: peripheral blood. The clonotype was recovered from a man aged 50 to 59 with active or convalescent COVID-19. The CDR3 is CASSENSGSPLHF. CDR3 DNA sequence: TGTGCCAGCAGTGAAAACAGTGGTTCACCCCTCCACTTT.